These 14 T cell receptor beta chains were all obtained from the same sample, sequenced in a study of Ad26.COV2.S vaccination and SARS-CoV-2 variants. The sample's treatment: 19 received Ad26.COV2.S at low or high dose, single or two shots; 5 received placebo; per-sample allocation not given. Collection of samples fell on day 63 after the first vaccine or placebo injection. The data were produced by immunoSEQ multiplex PCR, yet TCRdb's version contains in-frame clones alone and is incomplete. This sample yields some 390,000 clones, of which 70% to 90% are seen a single time; more than 3% belongs to the top ten. Sequences were derived from peripheral blood, sampled in a trial of Ad26.COV2.S vaccine versus placebo. These receptors originate from a person between 18 and 65 years old who received the Ad26.COV2.S COVID-19 vaccine or a placebo.

The chain uses TRBV15 and TRBJ1-1; no firm D call. The germline CDR1 and CDR2 sequences are LNHNV and YYDKDF (reference sequence). V was clipped by 5 bases and J by 8 bases, with 9 bases between them. The CDR3 has 11 amino acids. The CDR3 protein is CATSDGYEAFF. In DNA, the CDR3 is TGTGCCACCAGCGATGGATACGAAGCTTTCTTT.

The genes are TRBV4-3 and TRBJ1-1, with D possibly being TRBD1 (5 bases). From germline, CDR1 is LGHNA and CDR2 YSLEER. CDR3 length: 13 amino acids. Trimming took 0 bases from V and 5 from J, leaving 7 bases between them. CDR3 bases: TGCGCCAGCAGCCAAGATGGGGGTACTGAAGCTTTCTTT. This encodes CASSQDGGTEAFF.

J is TRBJ1-2 and V is TRBV15, with D hard to call. Trimming removed 1 base at V and 2 bases at J, with 11 bases between. CDR3 size: 15 residues. Germline lookup yields CDR1 LNHNV and CDR2 YYDKDF (reference sequence). In DNA, the CDR3 is TGTGCCACCAGCAGAGTGAAATTCGGGAACTATGGCTACACCTTC. Protein product: CATSRVKFGNYGYTF.

Here the CDR3 DNA reads TGTGCCAGCAGCTTAATTGGGGGCGCCCGGCCCCAGCATTTT. This sequence encodes CASSLIGGARPQHF. The chain is built from TRBV7-2 and TRBJ1-5; a weak D match, TRBD1 (6 bases). Germline values: CDR1 SGHTA, CDR2 FQGNSA. V gave up 2 bases and J gave up 9 bases, with 14 bases separating them. This CDR3 has 14 residues.

The chain couples TRBV5-1 to TRBJ2-7, with D unclear. The V end lost 0 bases, the J end lost 4 bases, and 8 bases lay between the germline ends. CDR1 and CDR2 (germline): SGHRS, YFSETQ. The CDR3 loop spans 13 amino acids. CDR3 nucleotide sequence: TGCGCCAGCAGCTTGGGGGGTCGGTACGAGCAGTACTTC. Protein product: CASSLGGRYEQYF.

The chain combines TRBV19 with TRBJ1-1; unclear D gene. Germline V CDR1 and CDR2: LNHDA, SQIVND (reference sequence). The CDR3 is made up of 14 amino acids. Between the trimmed V and J ends, which lost 4 bases and 5 bases, there was a span of 14 bases. In nucleotides, the CDR3 is TGTGCCAGTAGTAATCCACAAAGGTATACTGAAGCTTTCTTT. Encoded protein: CASSNPQRYTEAFF.

This chain joins TRBV5-5 and TRBJ1-6, with TRBD1 as a possible D gene (5 bases). Germline V lookup: CDR1 SGHKS, CDR2 YYEKEE (reference sequence). Trimming cost V 6 bases and J 6 bases, with 16 bases left between them. This CDR3 has 15 amino acids. The CDR3: CASTWLGAGNSPLHF. In nucleotides, the CDR3 is TGTGCCAGCACCTGGTTAGGGGCTGGTAATTCACCCCTCCACTTT. Complete variable domain (other parts from reference TRBV5-5 and TRBJ1-6): DAGVTQSPTHLIKTRGQQVTLRCSPISGHKSVSWYQQVLGQGPQFIFQYYEKEERGRGNFPDRFSARQFPNYSSELNVNALLLGDSALYLCASTWLGAGNSPLHFGNGTRLTVT.

This rearrangement joins TRBV19 to TRBJ1-1; D is uncertain. V gave up 5 bases and J gave up 1 base, with 11 bases separating them. CDR3 length: 14 amino acids. CDR1 LNHDA and CDR2 SQIVND come from the germline V gene (reference sequence). The CDR3 spells CASSLGPGNTEAFF. The CDR3 DNA is TGTGCCAGTAGTCTCGGCCCGGGGAACACTGAAGCTTTCTTT.

The rearrangement uses TRBV10-2 and TRBJ2-2; D ambiguous. The CDR3 spans 14 residues. Germline loops: CDR1 WSHSY, CDR2 SAAADI. V shed 5 bases and J shed 4 bases, with 11 bases lying between them. In DNA form, the CDR3 reads TGCGCCAGCAGTCCCGGTTGGGGCACCGGGGAGCTGTTTTTT. As protein: CASSPGWGTGELFF.

The V gene is TRBV30, the J gene TRBJ2-1; the match to TRBD1 covers 7 bases. CDR1 and CDR2 (germline): GTSNPN, SVGIG (reference sequence). Germline trimming cut 0 bases from V and 2 bases from J; bases unmatched to any gene: 7. The CDR3 covers 16 residues. CDR3 nucleotide sequence: TGTGCCTGGAGTGTACGAGGAAGGGGGCCCTACAATGAGCAGTTCTTC. It is translated as CAWSVRGRGPYNEQFF.

J is TRBJ1-2 and V is TRBV19; D unclear. V was clipped by 11 bases and J by 8 bases, with 18 bases between them. Germline loops: CDR1 LNHDA, CDR2 SQIVND (reference sequence). CDR3 length: 12 residues. The CDR3 spells CAANTGSGGYTF. The CDR3 nucleotides read TGTGCCGCTAACACCGGGTCGGGAGGCTACACCTTC.

V gene TRBV3-1 (or the pseudogene TRBV3-2) combines with J gene TRBJ2-3; D ambiguous. Trimming stripped 0 bases from V and 2 bases from J, with 18 bases between. CDR1 is LGHDT, CDR2 YNNKEL, per germline (reference sequence). The CDR3 has 18 amino acids. The CDR3 nucleotides read TGTGCCAGCAGCCAAGAGCTTAGGTGGCCCCCCTTCACAGATACGCAGTATTTT. Protein: CASSQELRWPPFTDTQYF.

The chain employs TRBV7-2 and TRBJ2-3; weak D call: TRBD2 (5 bases). This CDR3 spans 15 amino acids. Deletions cut 0 bases from V and 3 bases from J, with 10 bases between. Germline lookup yields CDR1 SGHTA and CDR2 FQGNSA. The CDR3 is CASSLASGETDTQYF. CDR3 DNA: TGTGCCAGCAGCTTAGCGAGCGGAGAAACAGATACGCAGTATTTT.

This chain connects TRBV30 to TRBJ2-3; no clear D. This CDR3 is 13 amino acids long. The germline V and J ends were trimmed by 3 bases and 1 base, with 8 bases remaining between them. Germline CDR1 and CDR2: GTSNPN and SVGIG (reference sequence). The CDR3 region has the DNA TGTGCCTGGAGGAACCGTGGCACAGATACGCAGTATTTT. This encodes CAWRNRGTDTQYF.